This T cell receptor (beta chain) was sequenced for a study of CD8+ T cells in alopecia areata. The investigators collected lesional scalp punch biopsies and peripheral blood from alopecia areata patients. This CDR3 is 17 amino acids long. The germline V gene encodes CDR1 MGHRA and CDR2 YSYEKL. V lost 3 bases and J 0 bases, leaving 17 bases between the germline ends. Study observations and caveats: Researchers report lesional scalp, most notably alopecia totalis/universalis, outstripped normal scalp in clonality. Scalp sample data also include resident alphabeta T cells from normal skin.

TCR sequencing used cDNA made by reverse transcription of extracted RNA. Profiling relied on immunoSEQ multiplex PCR, and the TCRdb table lists in-frame clones only, not all of them. This sample has hundreds of thousands of clones; around two thirds occur once, and the top ten carry about 1.3%. Of note for this clone: The antigen is not known.

The sample in question was CD4+ T cells sorted from blood, obtained at week 0. J is TRBJ1-1 and V is TRBV4-1; possibly TRBD1 for D (6 bases). The TCR sequence derives from a human donor with alopecia areata. In nucleotides, the CDR3 is TGCGCCAGCAGCCAGGGGTGGGGGGCGCCCATGAACACTGAAGCTTTCTTT. Protein sequence: CASSQGWGAPMNTEAFF.